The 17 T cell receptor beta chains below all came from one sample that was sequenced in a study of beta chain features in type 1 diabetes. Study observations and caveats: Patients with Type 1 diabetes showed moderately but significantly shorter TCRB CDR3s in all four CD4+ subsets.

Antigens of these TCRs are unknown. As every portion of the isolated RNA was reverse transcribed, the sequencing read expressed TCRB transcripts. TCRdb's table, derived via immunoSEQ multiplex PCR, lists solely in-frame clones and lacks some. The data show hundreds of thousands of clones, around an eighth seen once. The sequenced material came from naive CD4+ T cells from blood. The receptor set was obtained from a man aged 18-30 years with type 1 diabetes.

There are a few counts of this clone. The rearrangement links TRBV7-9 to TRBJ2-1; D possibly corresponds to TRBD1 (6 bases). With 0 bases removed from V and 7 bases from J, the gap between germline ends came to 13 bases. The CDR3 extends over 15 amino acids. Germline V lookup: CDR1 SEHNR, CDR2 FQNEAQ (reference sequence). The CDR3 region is CASSLARGGENEQFF. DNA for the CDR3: TGTGCCAGCAGCTTAGCCCGAGGGGGTGAGAATGAGCAGTTCTTC.

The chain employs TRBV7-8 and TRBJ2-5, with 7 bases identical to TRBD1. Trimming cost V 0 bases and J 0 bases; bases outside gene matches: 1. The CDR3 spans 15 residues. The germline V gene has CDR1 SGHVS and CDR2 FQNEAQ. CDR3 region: CASSLAGTDQETQYF. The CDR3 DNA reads TGTGCCAGCAGCTTAGCTGGGACAGACCAAGAGACCCAGTACTTC.

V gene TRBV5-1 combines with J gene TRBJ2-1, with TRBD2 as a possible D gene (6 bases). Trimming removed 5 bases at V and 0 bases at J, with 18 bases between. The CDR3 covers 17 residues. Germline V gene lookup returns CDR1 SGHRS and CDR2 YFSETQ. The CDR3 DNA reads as TGCGCCAGCAGTGTAGCGGCTCTAAACCCCTCCTACAATGAGCAGTTCTTC. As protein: CASSVAALNPSYNEQFF.

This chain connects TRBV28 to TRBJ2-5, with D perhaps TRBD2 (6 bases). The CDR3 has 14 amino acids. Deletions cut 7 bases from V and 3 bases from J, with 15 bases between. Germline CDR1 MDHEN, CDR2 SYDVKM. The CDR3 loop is CASKAWRGEETQYF. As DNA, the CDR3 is TGTGCCAGCAAGGCGTGGCGGGGAGAAGAGACCCAGTACTTC.

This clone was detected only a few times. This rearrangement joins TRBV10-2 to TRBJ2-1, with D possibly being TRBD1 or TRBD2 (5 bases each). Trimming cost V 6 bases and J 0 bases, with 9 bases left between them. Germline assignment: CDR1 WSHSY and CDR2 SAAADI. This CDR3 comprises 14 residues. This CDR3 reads CASRSGSSYNEQFF. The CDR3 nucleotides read TGCGCCAGCAGATCAGGGAGCTCCTACAATGAGCAGTTCTTC.

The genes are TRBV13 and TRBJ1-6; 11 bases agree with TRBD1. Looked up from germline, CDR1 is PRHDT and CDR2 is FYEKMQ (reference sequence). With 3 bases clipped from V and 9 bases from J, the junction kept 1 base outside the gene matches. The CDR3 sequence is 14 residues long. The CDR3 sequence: CASSFGQGASPLHF. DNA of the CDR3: TGTGCCAGCAGCTTCGGACAGGGGGCTTCACCCCTCCACTTT.

CDR3 coding DNA: TGCGCCAGCAGTCGAGCGGGAGAAATGGGGAATGAGCAGTTCTTC. Its protein product is CASSRAGEMGNEQFF. The chain employs TRBV5-1 and TRBJ2-1; 8 bases are shared with TRBD2. Unmatched junction bases numbered 11, after V lost 5 bases and J lost 7 bases. From germline, CDR1 is SGHRS and CDR2 YFSETQ. CDR3 length: 15 residues.

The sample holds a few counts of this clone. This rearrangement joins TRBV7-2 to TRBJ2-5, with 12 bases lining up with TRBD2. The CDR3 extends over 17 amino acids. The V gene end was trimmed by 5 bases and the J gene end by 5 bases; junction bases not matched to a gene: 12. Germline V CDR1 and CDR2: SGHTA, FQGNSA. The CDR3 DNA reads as TGTGCCAGCAGCAGAACTAGCGGGGGGCCCGGGAGGGAGACCCAGTACTTC. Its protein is CASSRTSGGPGRETQYF. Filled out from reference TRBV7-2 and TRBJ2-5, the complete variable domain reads GAGVSQSPSNKVTEKGKDVELRCDPISGHTALYWYRQSLGQGLEFLIYFQGNSAPDKSGLPSDRFSAERTGGSVSTLTIQRTQQEDSAVYLCASSRTSGGPGRETQYFGPGTRLLVL.

CDR3: CASSQDGHLNIQYF. The CDR3 nucleotides are TGCGCCAGCAGCCAAGACGGGCATTTAAACATTCAGTACTTC. The chain employs TRBV4-3 and TRBJ2-4, with D unresolved. This CDR3 contains 14 residues. The germline gives CDR1 LGHNA, CDR2 YSLEER. Trimming took 0 bases from V and 6 from J, leaving 9 bases between them.

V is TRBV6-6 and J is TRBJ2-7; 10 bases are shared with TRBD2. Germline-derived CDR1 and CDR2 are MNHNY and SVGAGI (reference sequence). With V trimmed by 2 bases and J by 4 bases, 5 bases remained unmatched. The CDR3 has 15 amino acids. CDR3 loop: CASSYRTSGSYEQYF. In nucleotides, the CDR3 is TGTGCCAGCAGTTACAGGACTAGCGGTTCATACGAGCAGTACTTC.

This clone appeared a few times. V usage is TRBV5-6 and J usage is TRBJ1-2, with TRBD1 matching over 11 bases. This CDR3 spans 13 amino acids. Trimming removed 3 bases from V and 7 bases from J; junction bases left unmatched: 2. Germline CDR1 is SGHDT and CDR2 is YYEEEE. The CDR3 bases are TGTGCCAGCAGCTCCGGACAGGGGGCTGGCTACACCTTC. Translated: CASSSGQGAGYTF.

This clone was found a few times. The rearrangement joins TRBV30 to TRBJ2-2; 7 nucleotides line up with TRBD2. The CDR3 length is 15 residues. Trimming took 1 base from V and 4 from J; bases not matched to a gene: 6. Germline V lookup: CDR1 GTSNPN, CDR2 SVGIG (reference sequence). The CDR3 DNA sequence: TGTGCCTGGAGTGGGGGCGGACTAGTCACCGGGGAGCTGTTTTTT. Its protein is CAWSGGGLVTGELFF. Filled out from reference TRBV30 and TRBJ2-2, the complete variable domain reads SQTIHQWPATLVQPVGSPLSLECTVEGTSNPNLYWYRQAAGRGLQLLFYSVGIGQISSEVPQNLSASRPQDRQFILSSKKLLLSDSGFYLCAWSGGGLVTGELFFGEGSRLTVL.

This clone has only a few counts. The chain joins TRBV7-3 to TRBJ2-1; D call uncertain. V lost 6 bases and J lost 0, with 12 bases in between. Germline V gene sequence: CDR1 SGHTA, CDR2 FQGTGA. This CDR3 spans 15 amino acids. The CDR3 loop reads CASSSRPSSYNEQFF. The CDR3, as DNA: TGTGCCAGCAGTTCTAGACCGAGCTCCTACAATGAGCAGTTCTTC.

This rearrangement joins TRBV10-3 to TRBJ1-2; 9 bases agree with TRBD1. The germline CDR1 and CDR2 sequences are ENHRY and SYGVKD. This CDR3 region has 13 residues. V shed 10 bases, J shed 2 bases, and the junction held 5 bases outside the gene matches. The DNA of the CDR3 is TGTGCCACCGCGGGACAGGGAAACTATGGCTACACCTTC. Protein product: CATAGQGNYGYTF.

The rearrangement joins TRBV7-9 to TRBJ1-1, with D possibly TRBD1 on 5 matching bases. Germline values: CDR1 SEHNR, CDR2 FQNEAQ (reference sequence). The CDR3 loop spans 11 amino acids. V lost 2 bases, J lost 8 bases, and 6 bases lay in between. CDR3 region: CASSLRQEAFF. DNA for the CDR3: TGTGCCAGCAGCTTAAGACAGGAAGCTTTCTTT.

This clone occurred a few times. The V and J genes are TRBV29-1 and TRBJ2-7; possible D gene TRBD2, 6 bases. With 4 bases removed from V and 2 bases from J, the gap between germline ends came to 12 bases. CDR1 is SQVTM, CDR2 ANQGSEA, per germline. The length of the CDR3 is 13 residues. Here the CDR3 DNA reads TGCAGCGTTGTAGGGAGGTTCGCCTACGAGCAGTACTTC. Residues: CSVVGRFAYEQYF.

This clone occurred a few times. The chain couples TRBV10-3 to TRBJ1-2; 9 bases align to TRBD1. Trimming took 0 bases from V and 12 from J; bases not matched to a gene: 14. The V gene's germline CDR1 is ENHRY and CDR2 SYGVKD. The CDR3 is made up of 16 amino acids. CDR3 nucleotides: TGTGCCATCAGTGAGTCTACCTCCGGGATAGACAGGGGGAACACCTTC. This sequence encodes CAISESTSGIDRGNTF.